This section outlines one T cell receptor beta chain sequence together with its context. As yet, its antigen is unknown. This sample stems from a study of CD8 T cells in ankylosing spondylitis. Study results and caveats: As reported, disease-linked clones showed significant enrichment in matched ankylosing spondylitis synovial fluid. What appeared characteristic of ankylosing spondylitis blood was a TCR beta motif of several highly homologous variants.

CDR1 and CDR2 from the germline V gene are LGHNA and YNFKEQ. V gave up 3 bases and J gave up 4 bases; unmatched junction bases: 9. This CDR3 region has 16 residues. Libraries for TCR beta were made by quantitative 5'-RACE with molecular barcodes. TCRdb re-called the 5' RACE reads through MiXCR, storing one row per CDR3 protein. The repertoire includes 350,000 to 550,000 distinct CDR3 sequences, 25% to 30% of them detected once, and about 0.89% sits in the top ten. The chain couples TRBV4-2 to TRBJ1-5; 7 nucleotides match TRBD1. Sequenced: blood, either unsorted or a sorted T cell fraction (not recorded which). The sequence was obtained from a male donor with ankylosing spondylitis. CDR3 DNA: TGTGCCAGCAGCCAGACCGGCGGGACAGAAAATCAGCCCCAGCATTTT. Its translation: CASSQTGGTENQPQHF.